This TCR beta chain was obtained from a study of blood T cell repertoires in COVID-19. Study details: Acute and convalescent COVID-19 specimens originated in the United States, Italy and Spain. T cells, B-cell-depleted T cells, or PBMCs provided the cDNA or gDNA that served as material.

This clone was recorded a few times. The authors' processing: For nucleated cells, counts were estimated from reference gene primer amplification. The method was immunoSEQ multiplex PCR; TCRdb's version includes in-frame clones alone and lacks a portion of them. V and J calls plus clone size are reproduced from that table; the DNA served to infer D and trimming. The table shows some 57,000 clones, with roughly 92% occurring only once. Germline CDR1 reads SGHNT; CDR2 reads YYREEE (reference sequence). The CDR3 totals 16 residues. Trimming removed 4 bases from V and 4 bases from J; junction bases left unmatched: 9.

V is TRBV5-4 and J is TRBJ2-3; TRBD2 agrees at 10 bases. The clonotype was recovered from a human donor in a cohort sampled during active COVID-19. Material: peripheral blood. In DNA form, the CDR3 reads TGTGCCAGCAGCCTCCCAGCGGGAGGGACCGCAGATACGCAGTATTTT. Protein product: CASSLPAGGTADTQYF.